This TCR beta chain emerged from a study of T cells in Graves' hyperthyroidism and ophthalmopathy. CDR3 size: 11 residues. V was clipped by 6 bases and J by 3 bases, with 6 bases between them. From germline, CDR1 is SEHNR and CDR2 FQNEAQ (reference sequence). It was RNA transcripts that yielded the amplified TCR beta CDR3 regions. A first-round RT-PCR of the TCR CDR3 used the HTBI primer set. MiXCR, run by TCRdb on the multiplex PCR reads, gives a single entry per CDR3 protein. In the table there are under 700,000 distinct CDR3 sequences, just over 45% of which are singletons. Sequencing was performed on peripheral blood or thyroid tissue (not recorded which). The chain uses TRBV7-9 and TRBJ2-7, with D hard to call. This TCR was sampled from a woman younger than 30 with Graves' hyperthyroidism. In nucleotides, the CDR3 is TGTGCCAGCAGTGTCAACTACGAGCAGTACTTC. This sequence encodes CASSVNYEQYF.